This T cell receptor beta chain was documented in a study of shared clonotypes between healthy human individuals. About the research overall: CD4 naive and memory got three plates each, CD8 naive two, CD8 memory one. Whole-study results and caveats: Larger estimated richness was generally recorded for naive subsets relative to memory subsets. Sharing across four donors was seen in roughly 5% of naive CD4 clonotypes.

CD45RO-negative CD8 cells positively selected for CCR7 made up the naive population, which excluded terminally differentiated effector memory CD45RA+ cells. Trimming left V 5 bases short and J 1 base short, with 14 bases between. Germline CDR1 reads SEHNR; CDR2 reads FQNEAQ (reference sequence). This CDR3 is built from 15 residues. Concerning this clone: Its cognate antigen is unknown.

Assay used: immunoSEQ multiplex PCR; TCRdb lists only in-frame clones, some missing. This table has about 2.1 million clones, around 95% appearing once. The sequence came from a man younger than 35 in good health. Some clones in this sample may be carry-over from other donors' samples. Sequencing input: naive CD8+ T cells from PBMCs. The V and J genes are TRBV7-9 and TRBJ1-1; perhaps TRBD1 as D (5 bases). CDR3 loop: CASSGRGHQNTEAFF. In DNA form, the CDR3 reads TGTGCCAGCAGCGGCCGAGGACATCAGAACACTGAAGCTTTCTTT.